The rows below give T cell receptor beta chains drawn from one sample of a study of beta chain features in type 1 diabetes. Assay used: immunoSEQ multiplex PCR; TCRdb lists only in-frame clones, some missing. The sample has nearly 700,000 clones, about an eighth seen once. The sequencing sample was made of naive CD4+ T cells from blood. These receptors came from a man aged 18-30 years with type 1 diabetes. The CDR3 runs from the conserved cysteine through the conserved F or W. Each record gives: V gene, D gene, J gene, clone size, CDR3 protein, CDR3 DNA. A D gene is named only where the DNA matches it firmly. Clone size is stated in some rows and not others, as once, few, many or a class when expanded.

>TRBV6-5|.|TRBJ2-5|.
CVSGKRQETQYF
TGTGTTTCCGGCAAGAGGCAAGAGACCCAGTACTTC
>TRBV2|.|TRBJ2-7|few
CASSSGTYYEQYF
TGTGCCAGCAGTTCCGGGACATACTACGAGCAGTACTTC
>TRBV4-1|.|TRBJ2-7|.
CASSPNSVDLYEQYF
TGCGCCAGCAGCCCTAATTCAGTGGACCTCTACGAGCAGTACTTC
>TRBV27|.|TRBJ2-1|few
CASSYIQGVRSNEQFF
TGTGCCAGCAGCTACATACAGGGAGTACGTAGCAATGAGCAGTTCTTC
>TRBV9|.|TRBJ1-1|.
CASSYRDGNTEAFF
TGTGCCAGCAGCTACAGGGATGGGAACACTGAAGCTTTCTTT
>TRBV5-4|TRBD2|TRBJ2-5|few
CASSTRTSGPQETQYF
TGTGCCAGCAGCACCCGGACTAGCGGGCCCCAAGAGACCCAGTACTTC
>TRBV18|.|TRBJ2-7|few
CASSPDRPPSYEQYF
TGTGCCAGCTCACCGGACAGACCTCCTTCCTACGAGCAGTACTTC
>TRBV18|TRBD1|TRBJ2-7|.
CASSLRDSNEQYF
TGTGCCAGCTCACTCCGGGACAGCAACGAGCAGTACTTC
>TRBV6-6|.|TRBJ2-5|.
CASSSGSRETQYF
TGTGCCAGCAGTTCTGGGAGTAGAGAGACCCAGTACTTC
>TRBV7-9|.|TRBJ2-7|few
CASSLVPQGPFDEQYF
TGTGCCAGCAGCTTAGTGCCGCAGGGCCCCTTCGACGAGCAGTACTTC
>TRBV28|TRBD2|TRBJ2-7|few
CASSGGFHEQYF
TGTGCCAGCTCGGGGGGGTTTCACGAGCAGTACTTC
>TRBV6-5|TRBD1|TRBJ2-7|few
CASRPHRDRGFEQYF
TGTGCCAGCAGACCTCATCGGGACAGGGGGTTCGAGCAGTACTTC
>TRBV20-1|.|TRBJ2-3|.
CSVGGLDTQYF
TGCAGTGTTGGTGGGCTGGATACGCAGTATTTT
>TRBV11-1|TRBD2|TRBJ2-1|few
CASSLRRGSYNEQFF
TGTGCCAGCAGCTTAAGGCGGGGGTCCTACAATGAGCAGTTCTTC
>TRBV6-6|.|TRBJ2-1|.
CASSRGTPLYNEQFF
TGTGCCAGCTCGAGAGGGACCCCCCTCTACAATGAGCAGTTCTTC
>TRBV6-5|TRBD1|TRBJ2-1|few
CASRGQGRPDEQFF
TGTGCCAGCAGGGGACAGGGGCGTCCGGATGAGCAGTTCTTC
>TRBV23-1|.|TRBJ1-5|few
CASSQYIPMNNDSRYQPQHF
TGCGCCAGCAGTCAATACATCCCCATGAACAACGACAGCCGGTATCAGCCCCAGCATTTT
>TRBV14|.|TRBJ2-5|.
CASSFIGRPWPLETQYF
TGTGCCAGCAGCTTTATTGGACGTCCGTGGCCTCTAGAGACCCAGTACTTC
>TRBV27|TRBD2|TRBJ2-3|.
CASSRGADTQYF
TGTGCCAGCAGTCGGGGGGCAGATACGCAGTATTTT
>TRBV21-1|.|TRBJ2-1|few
CASRPDRSGNEQFF
TGTGCCAGCAGACCAGACCGTTCGGGTAATGAGCAGTTCTTC
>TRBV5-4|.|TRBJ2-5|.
CASSLAGWETQYF
TGTGCCAGCAGCTTGGCGGGATGGGAGACCCAGTACTTC
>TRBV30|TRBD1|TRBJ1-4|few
CACKGTGNEKLFF
TGTGCCTGTAAGGGGACAGGGAACGAAAAACTGTTTTTT
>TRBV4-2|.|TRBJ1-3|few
CASSQESTTGNTIYF
TGTGCCAGCAGCCAAGAGAGTACAACTGGAAACACCATATATTTT
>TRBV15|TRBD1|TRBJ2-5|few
CATSKDRGRKTQYF
TGTGCCACCAGCAAGGACAGGGGGAGAAAGACCCAGTACTTC
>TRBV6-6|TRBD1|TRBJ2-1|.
CASRRRQGPYNEQFF
TGTGCCAGCAGGCGTAGACAGGGTCCTTACAATGAGCAGTTCTTC